The 22 T cell receptor beta chains reported below all come from one sample, sequenced in a study of OX40 agonist ivuxolimab in advanced cancers. Produced via immunoSEQ multiplex PCR; TCRdb's table is partial and in-frame only. The sample has tens of thousands of clones, about nine tenths seen once. The starting material was CD4+ or CD8+ T cells sorted from blood, obtained in a trial of the OX40 agonist ivuxolimab. Receptors originate from an adult with an advanced solid tumor such as melanoma, head and neck, liver or kidney cancer.

This chain links TRBV6-6 with TRBJ2-7, with 7 bases matching TRBD1. This CDR3 has 14 residues. Per germline, CDR1 MNHNY and CDR2 SVGAGI (reference sequence). V lost 6 bases, J lost 5 bases, and 10 bases stayed unmatched. CDR3 nucleotide sequence: TGTGCCAGCAGCCCGGTGACAGGGACCCACGAGCAGTACTTC. Its protein product is CASSPVTGTHEQYF.

This rearrangement joins TRBV6-1 to TRBJ2-3; D gene uncertain. The germline CDR1 and CDR2 sequences are MNHNS and SASEGT. CDR3 size: 13 residues. Trimming pared 7 bases from V and 7 bases from J, leaving 15 bases between. In DNA, the CDR3 is TGTGCCAGCACCCACCCGAACCGAAATACGCAGTATTTT. It translates to CASTHPNRNTQYF.

The rearrangement uses TRBV6-1 and TRBJ2-2; D is unresolved. The CDR3 totals 17 residues. With 0 bases removed from V and 5 bases from J, the gap between germline ends came to 16 bases. Germline values: CDR1 MNHNS, CDR2 SASEGT. CDR3 nucleotide sequence: TGTGCCAGCAGTGAAGCCGTTAGTAGTCTAAGGACCGGGGAGCTGTTTTTT. This sequence encodes CASSEAVSSLRTGELFF.

The chain joins TRBV5-1 to TRBJ2-5; 8 positions agree with TRBD1. The CDR3 has 14 residues. The V segment lost 0 bases and the J segment 6 bases; nucleotides outside the gene matches: 4. Germline loops: CDR1 SGHRS, CDR2 YFSETQ. CDR3 sequence reads: CASSLDTGGKTQYF. CDR3 in DNA: TGCGCCAGCAGCTTGGATACAGGGGGAAAGACCCAGTACTTC. Combining the CDR3 with reference TRBV5-1 and TRBJ2-5 gives the whole variable domain KAGVTQTPRYLIKTRGQQVTLSCSPISGHRSVSWYQQTPGQGLQFLFEYFSETQRNKGNFPGRFSGRQFSNSRSEMNVSTLELGDSALYLCASSLDTGGKTQYFGPGTRLLVL.

V usage is TRBV6-1 and J usage is TRBJ1-5; D gene uncertain. Germline lookup yields CDR1 MNHNS and CDR2 SASEGT. Trimming cost V 4 bases and J 2 bases, with 9 bases left between them. This CDR3 has 14 residues. The CDR3 bases are TGTGCCAGCAGTGGACCTGGGGGCAATCAGCCCCAGCATTTT. Translated, it gives CASSGPGGNQPQHF.

The V gene is TRBV5-6, the J gene TRBJ1-4, with 8 bases identical to TRBD1. CDR1 is SGHDT, CDR2 YYEEEE, per germline. V was clipped by 1 base and J by 4 bases; unmatched bases: 12. This CDR3 has 18 residues. CDR3 sequence reads: CASSLMGRQGRDNEKLFF. In nucleotides, the CDR3 is TGTGCCAGCAGCTTGATGGGTCGACAGGGGAGAGATAATGAAAAACTGTTTTTT.

The chain couples TRBV2 to TRBJ2-5; perhaps TRBD2 as D (6 bases). Germline loops: CDR1 SNHLY, CDR2 FYNNEI. V was clipped by 5 bases and J by 5 bases, with 9 bases between them. The CDR3 totals 12 residues. The CDR3 sequence is CASSRGRETQYF. In DNA form, the CDR3 reads TGTGCCAGCAGTCGGGGGAGGGAGACCCAGTACTTC.

V and J are TRBV7-9 and TRBJ1-2, with TRBD1 identical over 12 bases. From germline, CDR1 is SEHNR and CDR2 FQNEAQ (reference sequence). The CDR3 is 16 residues long. Trimming cost V 5 bases and J 5 bases; bases outside gene matches: 9. CDR3 sequence (DNA): TGTGCCAGCAGCCGCACGGGACAGGGGGCGTATTATGGCTACACCTTC. The encoded protein is CASSRTGQGAYYGYTF.

The chain has TRBV7-9 and TRBJ2-1; D possibly corresponds to TRBD2 (6 bases). CDR1 SEHNR and CDR2 FQNEAQ come from the germline V gene (reference sequence). Trimming removed 0 bases at V and 6 bases at J, with 15 bases between. The CDR3 runs 16 residues. The CDR3 coding sequence is TGTGCCAGCAGCTTAGCGGGACTCTCTCCGCGCAATGAGCAGTTCTTC. Translated, it gives CASSLAGLSPRNEQFF.

The chain links TRBV18 to TRBJ1-1; D remains unclear. Looked up from germline, CDR1 is KGHSH and CDR2 is LQKENI. The V end lost 0 bases, the J end lost 4 bases, and 12 bases lay between the germline ends. CDR3 length: 15 amino acids. CDR3: CASSPPGTSRTEAFF. As DNA, the CDR3 is TGTGCCAGCTCACCACCGGGCACTTCACGCACTGAAGCTTTCTTT.

This chain uses TRBV19 with TRBJ2-1, with 8 bases that match TRBD2. CDR1 and CDR2 (germline): LNHDA, SQIVND (reference sequence). The CDR3 loop spans 14 amino acids. J gave up 5 bases and V 6 bases, and 6 bases lay outside the gene matches. The CDR3 nucleotides read TGTGCCAGTAGCGGGGGGGCTGTCAACAATGAGCAGTTCTTC. It encodes CASSGGAVNNEQFF. The full variable domain, in which reference TRBV19 and TRBJ2-1 provide the parts outside the CDR3, is DGGITQSPKYLFRKEGQNVTLSCEQNLNHDAMYWYRQDPGQGLRLIYYSQIVNDFQKGDIAEGYSVSREKKESFPLTVTSAQKNPTAFYLCASSGGAVNNEQFFGPGTRLTVL.

This sequence joins TRBV9 and TRBJ2-5; D gene uncertain. The V gene's germline CDR1 is SGDLS and CDR2 YYNGEE. This CDR3 comprises 14 residues. The germline V and J ends were trimmed by 0 bases and 2 bases, with 8 bases remaining between them. CDR3 DNA sequence: TGTGCCAGCAGCGTAGGGAATTCACAAGAGACCCAGTACTTC. The encoded protein is CASSVGNSQETQYF.

The J gene is TRBJ2-7, the V gene TRBV15, with TRBD2 matching 10 bases. V gave up 0 bases and J gave up 6 bases; unmatched junction bases: 8. The germline V gene has CDR1 LNHNV and CDR2 YYDKDF (reference sequence). The CDR3 contains 16 residues. CDR3 bases: TGTGCCACCAGCAGAGAGCTAGCGGGGGCCTTCCGCGAGCAGTACTTC. This gives the protein CATSRELAGAFREQYF.

CDR3 DNA: TGTGCCAGCAGTGACAGGGGGCGCTTCTACGAGCAGTACTTC. Its protein is CASSDRGRFYEQYF. The chain recombines TRBV2 with TRBJ2-7, with TRBD1 matching over 8 bases. Germline V gene data show CDR1 as SNHLY and CDR2 as FYNNEI. CDR3 length: 14 amino acids. Trimming took 3 bases from V and 3 from J; bases not matched to a gene: 4.

The chain employs TRBV6-1 and TRBJ2-7, with 7 bases identical to TRBD1. From germline, CDR1 is MNHNS and CDR2 SASEGT. This CDR3 contains 14 residues. The ends lost 7 bases at V and 2 bases at J; junction bases unmatched: 8. The CDR3: CASNAQGTTYEQYF. CDR3 nucleotide sequence: TGTGCCAGCAATGCACAGGGGACGACCTACGAGCAGTACTTC.

The chain is built from TRBV5-6 and TRBJ1-5, with TRBD1 as a possible D gene (5 bases). CDR3 length: 15 amino acids. V was clipped by 4 bases and J by 2 bases, with 13 bases between them. Germline CDR1 SGHDT, CDR2 YYEEEE. For the CDR3, the DNA is TGTGCCAGCAGCCTTGGGACTACGGGCAATCAGCCCCAGCATTTT. This encodes CASSLGTTGNQPQHF.

The gene calls are TRBV6-1 and TRBJ1-2; D gene uncertain. V was pared by 6 bases and J by 8 bases, with 22 bases between. The CDR3 runs 15 residues. The germline V gene has CDR1 MNHNS and CDR2 SASEGT. The CDR3 loop reads CASSPTEPGRGGYTF. CDR3 in DNA: TGTGCCAGCAGCCCTACCGAACCGGGCCGCGGAGGCTACACCTTC.

The J gene is TRBJ2-5, the V gene TRBV10-3; D remains ambiguous. The CDR3 sequence is 13 residues long. The V gene's germline CDR1 is ENHRY and CDR2 SYGVKD. The V gene lost 6 bases and the J gene lost 5 bases, with 13 bases spanning the gap. The CDR3 DNA sequence: TGTGCCATCAGCGGAACCACTTCGGAGACCCAGTACTTC. Translation: CAISGTTSETQYF.

V usage is TRBV7-2 and J usage is TRBJ2-7; 7 bases match TRBD1. This CDR3 is 15 amino acids long. Losses at the gene ends were 1 base for V and 2 bases for J; bases not matched to a gene: 5. Germline V lookup: CDR1 SGHTA, CDR2 FQGNSA. The DNA for the CDR3 is TGTGCCAGCAGCTTAGGGGTACAGGGGACCTACGAGCAGTACTTC. It yields the protein CASSLGVQGTYEQYF. Drawing the rest from reference TRBV7-2 and TRBJ2-7, the complete variable domain is GAGVSQSPSNKVTEKGKDVELRCDPISGHTALYWYRQSLGQGLEFLIYFQGNSAPDKSGLPSDRFSAERTGGSVSTLTIQRTQQEDSAVYLCASSLGVQGTYEQYFGPGTRLTVT.

The chain employs TRBV7-9 and TRBJ1-3; perhaps TRBD1 as D (6 bases). Looked up from germline, CDR1 is SEHNR and CDR2 is FQNEAQ (reference sequence). The CDR3 has 18 amino acids. The germline V and J ends were trimmed by 5 bases and 0 bases, with 20 bases remaining between them. The CDR3 nucleotides are TGTGCCAGCAGCCCCACCCTCATGACAGGACCCTCTGGAAACACCATATATTTT. Protein: CASSPTLMTGPSGNTIYF.

The rearrangement joins TRBV5-1 to TRBJ2-3, with TRBD2 matching over 7 bases. The CDR3 is 14 residues long. Trimming removed 4 bases from V and 3 bases from J; junction bases left unmatched: 5. From germline, CDR1 is SGHRS and CDR2 YFSETQ. The DNA for the CDR3 is TGCGCCAGCAGCATTGGACTAGAAACAGATACGCAGTATTTT. This encodes CASSIGLETDTQYF. Based on the CDR3 plus reference TRBV5-1 and TRBJ2-3, the full variable domain is KAGVTQTPRYLIKTRGQQVTLSCSPISGHRSVSWYQQTPGQGLQFLFEYFSETQRNKGNFPGRFSGRQFSNSRSEMNVSTLELGDSALYLCASSIGLETDTQYFGPGTRLTVL.

This rearrangement joins TRBV5-1 to TRBJ1-4; the D gene is possibly TRBD1 (5 bases). V was shortened by 0 bases and J by 3 bases, with 6 bases between the two germline ends. This CDR3 comprises 14 residues. The germline gives CDR1 SGHRS, CDR2 YFSETQ. The CDR3 region has the DNA TGCGCCAGCAGCTTGGGACAGCCTAATGAAAAACTGTTTTTT. Protein sequence: CASSLGQPNEKLFF.